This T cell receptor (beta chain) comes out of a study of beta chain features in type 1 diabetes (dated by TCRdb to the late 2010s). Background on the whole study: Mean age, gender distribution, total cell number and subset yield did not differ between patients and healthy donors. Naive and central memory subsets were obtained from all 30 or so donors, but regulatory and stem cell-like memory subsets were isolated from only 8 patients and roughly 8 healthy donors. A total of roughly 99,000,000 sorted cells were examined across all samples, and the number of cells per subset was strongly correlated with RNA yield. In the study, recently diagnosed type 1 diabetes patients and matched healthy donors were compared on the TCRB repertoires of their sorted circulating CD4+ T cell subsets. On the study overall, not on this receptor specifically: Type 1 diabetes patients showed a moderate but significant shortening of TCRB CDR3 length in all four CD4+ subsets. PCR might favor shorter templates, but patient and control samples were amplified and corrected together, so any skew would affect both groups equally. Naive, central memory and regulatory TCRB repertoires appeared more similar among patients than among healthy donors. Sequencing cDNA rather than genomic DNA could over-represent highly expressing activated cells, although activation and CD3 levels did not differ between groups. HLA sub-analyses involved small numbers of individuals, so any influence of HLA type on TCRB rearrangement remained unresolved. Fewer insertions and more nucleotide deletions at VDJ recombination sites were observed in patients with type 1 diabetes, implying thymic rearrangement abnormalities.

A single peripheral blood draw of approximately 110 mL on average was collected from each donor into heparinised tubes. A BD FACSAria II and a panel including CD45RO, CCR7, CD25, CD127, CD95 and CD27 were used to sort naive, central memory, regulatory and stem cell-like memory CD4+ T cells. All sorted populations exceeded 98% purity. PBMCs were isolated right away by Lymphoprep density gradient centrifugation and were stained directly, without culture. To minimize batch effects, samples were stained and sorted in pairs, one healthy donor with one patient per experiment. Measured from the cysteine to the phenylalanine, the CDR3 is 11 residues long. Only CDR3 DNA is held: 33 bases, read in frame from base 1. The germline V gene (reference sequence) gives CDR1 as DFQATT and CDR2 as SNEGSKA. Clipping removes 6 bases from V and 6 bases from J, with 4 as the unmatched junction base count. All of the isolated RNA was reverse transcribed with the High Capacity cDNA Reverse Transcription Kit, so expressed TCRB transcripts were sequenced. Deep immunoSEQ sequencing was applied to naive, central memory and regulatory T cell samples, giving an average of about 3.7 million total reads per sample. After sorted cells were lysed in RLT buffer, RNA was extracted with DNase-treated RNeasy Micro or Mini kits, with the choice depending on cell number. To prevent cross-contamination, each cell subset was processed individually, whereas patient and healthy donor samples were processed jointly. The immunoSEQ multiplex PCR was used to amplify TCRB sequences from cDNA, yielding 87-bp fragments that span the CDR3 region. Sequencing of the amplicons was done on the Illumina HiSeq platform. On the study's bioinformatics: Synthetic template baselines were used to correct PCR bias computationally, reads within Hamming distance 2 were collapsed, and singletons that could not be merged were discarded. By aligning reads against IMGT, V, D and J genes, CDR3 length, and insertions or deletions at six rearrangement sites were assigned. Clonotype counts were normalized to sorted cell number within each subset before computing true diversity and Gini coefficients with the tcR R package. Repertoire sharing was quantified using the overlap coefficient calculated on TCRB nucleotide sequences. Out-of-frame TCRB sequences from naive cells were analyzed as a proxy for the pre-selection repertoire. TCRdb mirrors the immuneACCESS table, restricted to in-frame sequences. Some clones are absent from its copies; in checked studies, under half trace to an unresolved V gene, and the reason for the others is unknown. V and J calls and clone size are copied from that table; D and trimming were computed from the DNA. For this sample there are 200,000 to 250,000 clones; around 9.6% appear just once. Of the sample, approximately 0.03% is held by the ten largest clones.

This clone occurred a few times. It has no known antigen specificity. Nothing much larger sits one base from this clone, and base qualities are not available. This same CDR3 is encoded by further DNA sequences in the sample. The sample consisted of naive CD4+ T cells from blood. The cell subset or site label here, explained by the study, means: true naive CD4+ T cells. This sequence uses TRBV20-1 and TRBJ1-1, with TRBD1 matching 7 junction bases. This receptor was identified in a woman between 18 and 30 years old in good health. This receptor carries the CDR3 CSATDRAEAFF. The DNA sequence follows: TGCAGTGCCACTGACAGGGCTGAAGCTTTCTTT.